The 26 T cell receptor beta chains below come from one sample, sequenced in a study of T cell clonality in common variable immunodeficiency. The protocol was immunoSEQ multiplex PCR, while the TCRdb copy is restricted to in-frame clones and leaves out a portion. Singletons are absent from the sample, which has 40,000 or so clones. Study-wide results and caveats: Reportedly, TCR beta sequences from common variable immunodeficiency showed fewer deletions and N-nucleotide insertions.

Antigen specificity for these receptors is unknown. The specimen was peripheral blood mononuclear cells. The receptor source for this set is a human donor with common variable immunodeficiency.

CDR3 sequence: CASGSQGGNYGYTF. CDR3 DNA (partial): TGTGCCAGCGGGAGTCAGGGGGGTAACTATGGC. The chain recombines TRBV2 with TRBJ1-2, with 7 bases matching TRBD1. Read sequence stops 3 residues before the CDR3 end, and the germline J gene provides the missing end. In germline, CDR1 is SNHLY, CDR2 FYNNEI. The ends lost 8 bases at V and 1 base at J; junction bases unmatched: 7. The CDR3 contains 14 residues.

This clone has a count of ten or more. The sequence runs out 3 residues before the end of the CDR3; the remainder is reconstructed from the germline J gene. V usage is TRBV30 and J usage is TRBJ2-1, with 9 positions matching TRBD2. This CDR3 contains 15 residues. V was clipped by 0 bases and J by 3 bases; unmatched bases: 3. Germline values: CDR1 GTSNPN, CDR2 SVGIG (reference sequence). The CDR3 sequence: CAWSVGTSSYNEQFF. Partial CDR3 DNA: TGTGCCTGGAGTGTTGGGACTAGCAGCTACAATGAG.

For this clone: The read terminates 3 residues ahead of where the CDR3 ends, so the germline J gene completes it. V is TRBV7-2 and J is TRBJ1-5, with D unresolved. Germline V CDR1 and CDR2: SGHTA, FQGNSA. CDR3 length: 13 amino acids. V was cut by 2 bases and J by 7 bases, with 9 bases left in between. The sequenced CDR3 bases are TGTGCCAGCAGCTTAAGGGTAGGGCAGCCC. Translated, it gives CASSLRVGQP. The complete CDR3 reads CASSLRVGQPQHF.

In this sample, this clone turned up many times. The CDR3 is cut off 3 residues early in the read; its end comes from the germline J gene. The gene calls are TRBV20-1 and TRBJ1-2; D gene unclear. CDR1 DFQATT and CDR2 SNEGSKA come from the germline V gene (reference sequence). The CDR3 contains 16 residues. Trimming removed 3 bases from V and 0 bases from J, with 17 bases in between. The sequenced part of the CDR3 DNA is TGCAGTGCTAGCCTACCTCGGGGAGGATCTAACTATGGC. Residues: CSASLPRGGSNYG. The whole CDR3 sequence reads CSASLPRGGSNYGYTF.

This clone was counted at least ten times. The read stops 3 residues short of the end of the CDR3; the missing end is completed from the germline J gene. The rearrangement uses TRBV5-1 and TRBJ2-2, with 10 bases that match TRBD1. J was trimmed by 4 bases and V by 4 bases; bases with no gene match: 4. CDR3 size: 15 residues. Germline V gene data show CDR1 as SGHRS and CDR2 as YFSETQ. The CDR3 spells CASSPTGGGTGELFF. The covered CDR3 bases are TGCGCCAGCAGCCCGACAGGGGGCGGCACCGGGGAG.

This clone was recorded a few times. The CDR3 is cut off 3 residues early in the read; its end comes from the germline J gene. V is TRBV29-1 and J is TRBJ2-7; D might be TRBD2 (6 bases). The CDR3 is 13 residues long. Trimming left V 7 bases short and J 3 bases short, with 16 bases between. CDR1 and CDR2 (germline): SQVTM, ANQGSEA. Partial CDR3 DNA: TGCAGCGCCCACGGGGGAGAAAACTACGAG. Residues: CSAHGGENYE. The whole CDR3 protein reads CSAHGGENYEQYF.

Only a few counts were recorded for this clone. The CDR3 end is not reached by the read, which stops 3 residues before it; the germline J gene fills it in. This chain links TRBV7-3 with TRBJ2-2; 14 bases are shared with TRBD2. The V gene's germline CDR1 is SGHTA and CDR2 FQGTGA. J lost 7 bases, V lost 6 bases, and 13 bases had no gene match. The CDR3 spans 18 residues. Partial CDR3 DNA: TGTGCCAGCAGATCACCGGGACTAGCGGGAGTGCGTGGCGGGGAG. Translated, it gives CASRSPGLAGVRGGE. The CDR3 in its entirety is CASRSPGLAGVRGGELFF.

This clone was counted at least ten times. The read ends 3 residues before the CDR3 terminus; that terminus is restored from the germline J gene. The gene calls are TRBV30 and TRBJ2-2; TRBD1 might be the D (6 bases). The germline CDR1 and CDR2 sequences are GTSNPN and SVGIG (reference sequence). Between the trimmed V and J ends, which lost 4 bases and 4 bases, there was a span of 25 bases. CDR3 length equals 18 residues. The part of the CDR3 DNA that was read is TGTGCCTGGATGAGGGGGAACCCACCGGGATCGGGCACCGGGGAG. It specifies CAWMRGNPPGSGTGE. The whole CDR3 is CAWMRGNPPGSGTGELFF.

This clone was observed many times. Coverage ceases 3 residues before the CDR3 finishes, and the germline J gene fills in the end. The V call is TRBV20-1, the J call TRBJ1-4; D may be TRBD1 (6 bases). CDR3 length: 15 amino acids. The germline CDR1 and CDR2 sequences are DFQATT and SNEGSKA (reference sequence). Trimming removed 0 bases from V and 8 bases from J, with 16 bases in between. The sequenced CDR3 bases are TGCAGTGCTAGAGAGGGGGCCGCGAGGGCCGAAAAA. Protein sequence: CSAREGAARAEK. The entire CDR3 sequence reads CSAREGAARAEKLFF.

This clone came up a few times. The observed sequence ends 3 residues before the CDR3 terminus, with the missing tail filled in from the germline J gene. The V gene is TRBV6-2 or TRBV6-3, the J gene TRBJ1-5; 7 bases map to TRBD1. The CDR3 has 16 residues. The V gene's germline CDR1 is MNHEY and CDR2 SVGEGT. V shed 4 bases and J 0 bases; nucleotides not matched to a gene: 6. This chain's CDR3 is CASSSPRTGSNQPQHF. The CDR3 DNA, read in part, is TGTGCCAGCAGTTCACCCCGGACAGGTAGCAATCAGCCC.

This clone was observed a few times. The read terminates 3 residues ahead of where the CDR3 ends, so the germline J gene completes it. This sample also contains other DNA sequences that code for the same CDR3. The chain combines TRBV19 with TRBJ2-5; 7 bases are shared with TRBD1. This CDR3 has 16 amino acids. After removal of 3 bases from V and 2 bases from J, the junction contained 9 bases not matched to a gene. Germline assignment: CDR1 LNHDA and CDR2 SQIVND (reference sequence). The chain's CDR3 is CASSISRGSSQETQYF. The part of the CDR3 DNA that was read is TGTGCCAGTAGTATTAGCAGGGGGTCGTCTCAAGAGACC.

Notes on this clone: An end of the junction differs from the germline gene, which may be a read error. Sequencing ends 3 residues short of the CDR3 end; the germline J gene provides the rest. The gene calls are TRBV7-9 and TRBJ2-7; D perhaps matches TRBD2 (6 bases). This CDR3 contains 11 residues. Germline V gene sequence: CDR1 SEHNR, CDR2 FQNEAQ (reference sequence). The DNA read from the CDR3 is TGTTCCAGCGGACTAAACTACGAG. Translated: CSSGLNYE. The CDR3, in full, reads CSSGLNYEQYF.

The sample holds many counts of this clone. The CDR3 goes on 3 residues after the read ends, and that part is filled in from the germline J gene. The rearrangement joins TRBV5-1 to TRBJ1-6; tentatively, D is TRBD1 (5 bases). Between the trimmed V and J ends, which lost 1 base and 7 bases, there was a span of 9 bases. CDR1 and CDR2 from the germline V gene are SGHRS and YFSETQ. The CDR3 runs 14 residues. Partial CDR3 DNA: TGCGCCAGCAGCTTGCAGGGTTTCAATTCACCC. Amino acid sequence: CASSLQGFNSP. The whole CDR3 is CASSLQGFNSPLHF.

This clone was observed a few times. The read halts 3 residues ahead of the CDR3 end, with the missing end drawn from the germline J gene. This chain connects TRBV6-1 to TRBJ1-3; D gene ambiguous. The V and J ends lost 4 bases and 0 bases respectively, with 4 bases between them. The CDR3 has 13 residues. Germline V gene data show CDR1 as MNHNS and CDR2 as SASEGT. The covered CDR3 bases are TGTGCCAGCAGTGCCAACTCTGGAAACACC. It encodes CASSANSGNT. The CDR3, in full, reads CASSANSGNTIYF.

This clone has at least ten counts. Read coverage stops 3 residues before the CDR3 terminus; the germline J gene supplies the remainder. This chain joins TRBV30 and TRBJ1-2; TRBD1 is a possible D gene (6 bases). The V gene lost 3 bases and the J gene lost 2 bases, with 10 bases spanning the gap. This CDR3 spans 13 amino acids. The germline gives CDR1 GTSNPN, CDR2 SVGIG (reference sequence). The CDR3 spells CAWRTQGNYGYTF. The CDR3 bases that were read are TGTGCCTGGAGAACACAGGGAAACTATGGC.

This clone was counted many times. The read terminates 3 residues ahead of where the CDR3 ends, so the germline J gene completes it. The V and J genes are TRBV18 and TRBJ1-1; 12 bases match TRBD1. The CDR3 runs 14 residues. Germline V gene data show CDR1 as KGHSH and CDR2 as LQKENI. Incomplete CDR3 DNA: TGTGCCAGCTCACCCGGGACAGGGGGCTCGGAA. This codes for CASSPGTGGSE. The complete CDR3 protein is CASSPGTGGSEAFF.

This clone has a count of ten or more. The read comes to an end 3 residues before the CDR3 does, leaving the germline J gene to fill in the end. The rearrangement links TRBV2 to TRBJ1-4, with D unresolved. The CDR3 is 16 amino acids. Germline values: CDR1 SNHLY, CDR2 FYNNEI. Trimming pared 1 base from V and 6 bases from J, leaving 15 bases between. The part of the CDR3 DNA that was read is TGTGCCAGCAGTGAAGGTTCGGCAGTTCGGGATGAAAAA. It codes for CASSEGSAVRDEK. The whole CDR3 sequence reads CASSEGSAVRDEKLFF.

The sample holds a few counts of this clone. The read terminates 3 residues ahead of where the CDR3 ends, so the germline J gene completes it. The chain has TRBV19 and TRBJ1-3; D is undetermined. Trimming left V 3 bases short and J 0 bases short, with 12 bases between. In germline, CDR1 is LNHDA, CDR2 SQIVND (reference sequence). This CDR3 has 16 residues. The CDR3 bases that were read are TGTGCCAGTAGTATTGAAGGGCGAAGCTCTGGAAACACC. It specifies CASSIEGRSSGNT. The CDR3 as a whole reads CASSIEGRSSGNTIYF.

As regards this clone: The missing CDR3 end, 3 residues past where the read stops, is filled in from the germline J gene. V is TRBV7-9 and J is TRBJ2-7; tentative D call: TRBD2 (5 bases). This CDR3 is 13 amino acids long. Trimming shortened V by 2 bases and J by 5 bases, and 10 bases separated the two germline ends. The V gene's germline CDR1 is SEHNR and CDR2 FQNEAQ (reference sequence). Partial CDR3 DNA: TGTGCCAGCAGCTTACGAGGGTCCGACGAG. Protein sequence: CASSLRGSDE. The whole CDR3 protein reads CASSLRGSDEQYF. The whole variable domain, remainder taken from reference TRBV7-9 and TRBJ2-7, is DTGVSQNPRHKITKRGQNVTFRCDPISEHNRLYWYRQTLGQGPEFLTYFQNEAQLEKSRLLSDRFSAERPKGSFSTLEIQRTEQGDSAMYLCASSLRGSDEQYFGPGTRLTVT.

Only a few counts were recorded for this clone. The CDR3 end is not reached by the read, which stops 3 residues before it; the germline J gene fills it in. The chain couples TRBV19 to TRBJ2-5; no firm D call. The CDR3 runs to 16 residues. V was shortened by 2 bases and J by 5 bases, with 18 bases between the two germline ends. CDR1 and CDR2 (germline): LNHDA, SQIVND (reference sequence). CDR3 sequence: CASSILGSLEWETQYF. CDR3 bases read: TGTGCCAGTAGTATATTGGGCAGCCTCGAATGGGAGACC. The full variable domain, its missing parts supplied by reference TRBV19 and TRBJ2-5, is DGGITQSPKYLFRKEGQNVTLSCEQNLNHDAMYWYRQDPGQGLRLIYYSQIVNDFQKGDIAEGYSVSREKKESFPLTVTSAQKNPTAFYLCASSILGSLEWETQYFGPGTRLLVL.

This clone was seen repeatedly, ten times or more. Read data end 3 residues before the CDR3 end; the end is taken from the germline J gene. The chain joins TRBV29-1 to TRBJ2-7; tentative D call: TRBD1 (5 bases). CDR3 length: 13 residues. The V end was cut by 4 bases, the J end by 2 bases, with 12 bases between. CDR1 and CDR2 (germline): SQVTM, ANQGSEA. CDR3 DNA, as far as it was read: TGCAGCGTTGCCGCAGGGTTTGCCTACGAG. Translated: CSVAAGFAYE. The whole CDR3 protein reads CSVAAGFAYEQYF.

This clone was seen a few times. The CDR3 end is not reached by the read, which stops 3 residues before it; the germline J gene fills it in. V usage is TRBV20-1 and J usage is TRBJ1-6; D perhaps matches TRBD1 (6 bases). This CDR3 contains 16 residues. The V end lost 0 bases, the J end lost 7 bases, and 16 bases lay between the germline ends. Per germline, CDR1 DFQATT and CDR2 SNEGSKA (reference sequence). CDR3 region: CSAREGGGQENSPLHF. Incomplete CDR3 DNA: TGCAGTGCTAGAGAGGGCGGGGGCCAAGAAAATTCACCC.

This clone was found many times. The sequenced CDR3 bases are TGTGCCAGCAGCCCCTTTAAAGGGGGCTACAATGAG. It codes for CASSPFKGGYNE. The full-length CDR3 reads as CASSPFKGGYNEQFF. The chain is built from TRBV5-6 and TRBJ2-1; TRBD1 might be the D (6 bases). The DNA ends 3 residues before the CDR3 does, and the rest of the CDR3 is filled in from the germline J gene. Between the trimmed V and J ends, which lost 4 bases and 3 bases, there was a span of 14 bases. CDR1 SGHDT and CDR2 YYEEEE come from the germline V gene. CDR3 size: 15 residues.

This clone showed up just a few times. CDR3 DNA (partial): TGTGCCAGTAGTATAGGGGCTCAGACCGGGGAG. It translates to CASSIGAQTGE. The entire CDR3 protein reads CASSIGAQTGELFF. V is TRBV19 and J is TRBJ2-2; D unresolved. Read data end 3 residues before the CDR3 end; the end is taken from the germline J gene. The germline V gene encodes CDR1 LNHDA and CDR2 SQIVND (reference sequence). The CDR3 contains 14 residues. Trimming cost V 1 base and J 5 bases, with 8 bases left between them.

This clone appeared many times. From the germline J gene comes the end of the CDR3, since the read stops 3 residues before it. The chain carries TRBV6-2 or TRBV6-3 and TRBJ1-6; 7 bases are shared with TRBD1. CDR3 size: 16 residues. V shed 2 bases and J 3 bases; nucleotides not matched to a gene: 4. Per germline, CDR1 MNHEY and CDR2 SVGEGT. The part of the CDR3 DNA that was read is TGTGCCAGCAGTTACCGGACAGGTCTCTATAATTCACCC. Translated: CASSYRTGLYNSP. From start to end, the CDR3 is CASSYRTGLYNSPLHF.

A word on this clone: The read comes to an end 3 residues before the CDR3 does, leaving the germline J gene to fill in the end. This chain joins TRBV19 and TRBJ2-7; 9 positions match TRBD1. Germline assignment: CDR1 LNHDA and CDR2 SQIVND (reference sequence). The CDR3 runs to 13 residues. Trimming removed 7 bases from V and 4 bases from J; junction bases left unmatched: 5. Partial CDR3 DNA: TGTGCCAGTACCGGGACAGGGACTTACGAG. Translating gives CASTGTGTYE. The CDR3 as a whole reads CASTGTGTYEQYF.